Described below is a single T cell receptor beta chain sequence and its context. Using immunoSEQ multiplex PCR, the repertoire was profiled, and TCRdb retains in-frame clones only, with some absent. This table has tens of thousands of clones, around 93% appearing once. The data originate from a study of technical replicates of blood from a few donors. This TCR came from a human donor in good health. Sample: T cells isolated from PBMCs.

The CDR3 reads CSVGAGLHSYEQYF. CDR3 nucleotide sequence: TGCAGCGTTGGCGCAGGGCTTCATTCCTACGAGCAGTACTTC. V and J are TRBV29-1 and TRBJ2-7, with a weak D call TRBD1 (5 bases). The ends were cut back, 4 bases at V and 1 base at J, with 14 bases in the middle. Per germline, CDR1 SQVTM and CDR2 ANQGSEA. This CDR3 is 14 amino acids long.